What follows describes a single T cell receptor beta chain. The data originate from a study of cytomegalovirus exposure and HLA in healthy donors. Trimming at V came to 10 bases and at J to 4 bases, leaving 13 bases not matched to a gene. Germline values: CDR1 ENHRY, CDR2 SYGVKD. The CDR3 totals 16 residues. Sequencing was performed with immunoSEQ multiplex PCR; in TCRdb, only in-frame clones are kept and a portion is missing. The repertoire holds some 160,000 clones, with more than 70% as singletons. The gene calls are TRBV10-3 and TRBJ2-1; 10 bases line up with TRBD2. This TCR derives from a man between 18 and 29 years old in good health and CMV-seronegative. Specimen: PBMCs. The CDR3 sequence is CATTHPLAGGYNEQFF. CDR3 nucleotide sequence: TGTGCCACAACCCACCCATTAGCGGGAGGTTACAATGAGCAGTTCTTC.